The 22 T cell receptor beta chains below all came from one sample that was sequenced in a study of cytomegalovirus exposure and HLA in healthy donors. This PCR relied on a set of 60 Vbeta primers and 13 Jbeta primers. Data came from immunoSEQ multiplex PCR; TCRdb stores just in-frame clones and leaves some out. The sample carries approximately 150,000 clones, about four fifths recorded once. Sequenced sample: PBMCs. All receptors derive from a woman in her twenties or thirties in good health and CMV-seropositive.

Concerning this clone: Sequence at one end of the junction differs from germline and may be a read error. DNA of the CDR3: TGTGCCAGCAGCCCTCCTGGGGCGGCCTCAATTCCCACCTTC. It encodes CASSPPGAASIPTF. This chain joins TRBV6-5 and TRBJ2-7; D may be TRBD1 (5 bases). CDR1 MNHEY and CDR2 SVGAGI come from the germline V gene. The CDR3 consists of 14 residues.

In its sample, this clone was seen a few times. V usage is TRBV7-2 and J usage is TRBJ2-7; D gene uncertain. Trimming stripped 0 bases from V and 1 base from J, with 7 bases between. The CDR3 runs 14 residues. CDR1 SGHTA and CDR2 FQGNSA come from the germline V gene. CDR3 DNA sequence: TGTGCCAGCAGCTTAGCAGCAGGTTCCTACGAGCAGTACTTC. It is translated as CASSLAAGSYEQYF.

V gene TRBV7-3 combines with J gene TRBJ2-3, with TRBD2 matching over 9 bases. Losses at the gene ends were 2 bases for V and 5 bases for J; bases not matched to a gene: 8. The CDR3 contains 16 residues. Looked up from germline, CDR1 is SGHTA and CDR2 is FQGTGA. DNA of the CDR3: TGTGCCAGCAGCTTAGGGCGGGGGGGCGGGGTAGATACGCAGTATTTT. Translation gives CASSLGRGGGVDTQYF. The complete variable domain, with remaining parts taken from reference TRBV7-3 and TRBJ2-3, reads GAGVSQTPSNKVTEKGKYVELRCDPISGHTALYWYRQSLGQGPEFLIYFQGTGAADDSGLPNDRFFAVRPEGSVSTLKIQRTERGDSAVYLCASSLGRGGGVDTQYFGPGTRLTVL.

The chain has TRBV5-1 and TRBJ2-1; 10 positions match TRBD2. V was clipped by 2 bases and J by 3 bases; unmatched bases: 2. Germline CDR1 SGHRS, CDR2 YFSETQ. This CDR3 comprises 15 residues. This chain's CDR3 is CASSFLAGDYNEQFF. CDR3 bases: TGCGCCAGCAGCTTTCTAGCGGGGGACTACAATGAGCAGTTCTTC.

The chain couples TRBV5-6 to TRBJ1-2, with D unresolved. The CDR3 consists of 15 residues. In germline, CDR1 is SGHDT, CDR2 YYEEEE. Trimming stripped 1 base from V and 1 base from J, with 11 bases between. In nucleotides, the CDR3 is TGTGCCAGCAGCTTGCAACAGACCGGTAACTATGGCTACACCTTC. It encodes CASSLQQTGNYGYTF.

The V gene is TRBV7-6, the J gene TRBJ2-1, with 9 bases aligning to TRBD1. This CDR3 is built from 15 residues. Germline V CDR1 and CDR2: SGHVS, FNYEAQ. The V and J ends lost 0 bases and 9 bases, in that order; junction bases with no gene match: 6. In DNA, the CDR3 is TGTGCCAGCAGCTTAGCGGTACAGGGGGCCAGTGAGCAGTTCTTC. This codes for CASSLAVQGASEQFF.

The V call is TRBV13, the J call TRBJ2-3; D perhaps matches TRBD1 (5 bases). In germline, CDR1 is PRHDT, CDR2 FYEKMQ (reference sequence). The V end was cut by 1 base, the J end by 4 bases, with 6 bases between. This CDR3 comprises 13 residues. DNA for the CDR3: TGTGCCAGCAGCTTAGAGGGGTCAGATACGCAGTATTTT. Encoded protein: CASSLEGSDTQYF.

The rearrangement joins TRBV5-4 to TRBJ2-2; TRBD1 aligns across 7 bases. Germline V lookup: CDR1 SGHNT, CDR2 YYREEE (reference sequence). V was clipped by 0 bases and J by 7 bases; unmatched bases: 9. CDR3 size: 16 residues. The CDR3, as DNA: TGTGCCAGCAGCTTGGACTCGGGACAGTTAGGCGGGGAGCTGTTTTTT. Its translation is CASSLDSGQLGGELFF.

The chain couples TRBV5-4 to TRBJ1-5, with a weak D call TRBD1 (6 bases). CDR3 length equals 15 residues. Trimming stripped 0 bases from V and 3 bases from J, with 10 bases between. Germline assignment: CDR1 SGHNT and CDR2 YYREEE (reference sequence). CDR3 DNA: TGTGCCAGCAGCTTGGACAGGGTGTCCAATCAGCCCCAGCATTTT. This encodes CASSLDRVSNQPQHF.

The chain employs TRBV20-1 and TRBJ1-2; possibly TRBD1 for D (6 bases). Trimming pared 4 bases from V and 6 bases from J, leaving 9 bases between. Germline assignment: CDR1 DFQATT and CDR2 SNEGSKA (reference sequence). The CDR3 loop spans 11 amino acids. The CDR3 here is CSATRGNGYTF. The CDR3 DNA reads TGCAGTGCTACCAGGGGCAATGGCTACACCTTC.

This chain uses TRBV19 with TRBJ2-3; 12 positions match TRBD2. Losses at the gene ends were 5 bases for V and 5 bases for J; bases not matched to a gene: 11. This CDR3 has 17 residues. Per germline, CDR1 LNHDA and CDR2 SQIVND (reference sequence). DNA of the CDR3: TGTGCCAGTAGTCAGTCTCCTAGCGGGGGGGCTCGAGATACGCAGTATTTT. This gives the protein CASSQSPSGGARDTQYF.

The chain is built from TRBV2 and TRBJ1-6, with D perhaps matching TRBD1 (6 bases). Germline CDR1 SNHLY, CDR2 FYNNEI. CDR3 length: 15 residues. V dropped 6 bases and J dropped 5 bases, with 14 bases sitting between them. Here the CDR3 reads CASRNRERDNSPLHF. The CDR3 coding sequence is TGTGCCAGCAGGAACAGGGAACGGGATAATTCACCCCTCCACTTT.

The chain links TRBV6-6 to TRBJ1-6; possibly TRBD1 for D (6 bases). V shed 4 bases and J shed 7 bases, with 14 bases lying between them. CDR1 is MNHNY, CDR2 SVGAGI, per germline (reference sequence). The CDR3 has 15 amino acids. The CDR3 loop is CASSSSGATNSPLHF. CDR3 DNA: TGTGCCAGCAGTTCCTCGGGGGCGACGAATTCACCCCTCCACTTT.

The chain joins TRBV4-3 to TRBJ2-5; TRBD2 is a possible D gene (6 bases). CDR1 and CDR2 (germline): LGHNA, YSLEER. This CDR3 has 13 residues. Trimming cost V 8 bases and J 7 bases, with 17 bases left between them. The CDR3 region has the DNA TGCGCCAGCGGGGTCGGGAGTTATGGGACCCAGTACTTC. This codes for CASGVGSYGTQYF.

V and J are TRBV7-9 and TRBJ1-1, with 8 bases lining up with TRBD1. The CDR3 has 14 amino acids. CDR1 SEHNR and CDR2 FQNEAQ come from the germline V gene (reference sequence). V lost 5 bases, J lost 3 bases, and 5 bases stayed unmatched. The chain's CDR3 is CASSKGQGDTEAFF. The CDR3 nucleotides are TGTGCCAGCAGCAAAGGACAGGGTGACACTGAAGCTTTCTTT.

This chain's CDR3 is CASSITGGPGQPQHF. The CDR3 bases are TGTGCCAGCAGCATCACAGGGGGCCCGGGGCAGCCCCAGCATTTT. The chain couples TRBV9 to TRBJ1-5, with TRBD1 identical over 9 bases. The CDR3 has 15 residues. Germline V CDR1 and CDR2: SGDLS, YYNGEE. Losses at the gene ends were 4 bases for V and 7 bases for J; bases not matched to a gene: 9.

The CDR3 nucleotides read TGTGCCAGCAGCGTAGGATGGACGGAGGGTAATGAGCAGTTCTTC. Translation: CASSVGWTEGNEQFF. This rearrangement joins TRBV9 to TRBJ2-1; TRBD2 might be the D (6 bases). Germline V gene lookup returns CDR1 SGDLS and CDR2 YYNGEE. This CDR3 spans 15 amino acids. V was trimmed by 0 bases and J by 7 bases, leaving 14 bases between them.

The chain couples TRBV27 to TRBJ2-7, with D possibly being TRBD1 (6 bases). Germline V CDR1 and CDR2: MNHEY, SMNVEV (reference sequence). The germline V and J ends were trimmed by 7 bases and 2 bases, with 21 bases remaining between them. CDR3 length: 16 residues. The CDR3 DNA follows: TGTGCCAGCATCTCTCATCACAGGGAGCCCCCCTACGAGCAGTACTTC. Encoded protein: CASISHHREPPYEQYF.

The CDR3 sequence: CASSEIGGGAYEQYF. The DNA for the CDR3 is TGTGCCAGCAGTGAAATTGGCGGGGGGGCCTACGAGCAGTACTTC. The chain employs TRBV2 and TRBJ2-7, with 9 bases aligning to TRBD2. This CDR3 has 15 residues. Looked up from germline, CDR1 is SNHLY and CDR2 is FYNNEI. V was pared by 2 bases and J by 2 bases, with 4 bases of the junction left unmatched.

The chain combines TRBV5-5 with TRBJ1-2; 7 bases match TRBD1. The CDR3 is 14 residues long. Trimming took 4 bases from V and 3 from J; bases not matched to a gene: 6. CDR1 and CDR2 from the germline V gene are SGHKS and YYEKEE (reference sequence). The DNA of the CDR3 is TGTGCCAGCAGCGCGTTACAGGGGTACTATGGCTACACCTTC. This gives the protein CASSALQGYYGYTF.

This rearrangement joins TRBV5-6 to TRBJ2-4; maybe TRBD2 (6 bases). This CDR3 is built from 14 residues. Germline V gene data show CDR1 as SGHDT and CDR2 as YYEEEE. With 4 bases removed from V and 6 bases from J, the gap between germline ends came to 14 bases. CDR3 bases: TGTGCCAGCAGCATCGGGGGAGGTGGAAACATTCAGTACTTC. This sequence encodes CASSIGGGGNIQYF.

The chain is built from TRBV10-3 and TRBJ2-5; maybe TRBD1 (6 bases). V was clipped by 10 bases and J by 1 base, with 10 bases between them. The CDR3 has 12 residues. Germline V gene lookup returns CDR1 ENHRY and CDR2 SYGVKD. In DNA, the CDR3 is TGTGCCACAGGGGACGTCCAAGAGACCCAGTACTTC. This sequence encodes CATGDVQETQYF.